The rows below give T cell receptor beta chains drawn from one sample of a study of T cells after yellow fever vaccination. TCRdb itself ran the 5' RACE reads through MiXCR, one entry per CDR3 protein. Of some 350,000 distinct CDR3 sequences detected, 11% appear once; the ten largest clones hold 15% to 20%. The sequencing used PBMCs, collected on the day of the first yellow fever vaccination. The receptor set was obtained from a young man who received the YFV17D yellow fever vaccine. The CDR3 runs from the conserved cysteine through the conserved F or W. Each record gives: J gene, V gene, clone size, D gene, CDR3 DNA, CDR3 protein. D genes are given only for firm matches. Clone size is shown for a subset of rows, as once, few, many or a class of expanded clone.

J: TRBJ2-5; V: TRBV2; size: few; D: NA; DNA: TGTGCCAGCAGAGATCAAGGGGAGACCCAGTACTTC; CDR3: CASRDQGETQYF
J: TRBJ2-2; V: TRBV19; size: NA; D: NA; DNA: TGTGCCAGTAGTATAGAAGTGTCGGGCACCGGGGAGCTGTTTTTT; CDR3: CASSIEVSGTGELFF
J: TRBJ1-5; V: TRBV28; size: many; D: TRBD1; DNA: TGTGCCAGCAGTAAGGGGGACAGACCCCATAGCAATCAGCCCCAGCATTTT; CDR3: CASSKGDRPHSNQPQHF
J: TRBJ1-3; V: TRBV4-1; size: NA; D: NA; DNA: TGCGCCAGCAGCCACGCTGCCCCGGTCTCTGGAAACACCATATATTTT; CDR3: CASSHAAPVSGNTIYF
J: TRBJ1-1; V: TRBV7-3; size: few; D: NA; DNA: TGTGCCAGCAGCTCGTACGAGTTGGAAGCTTTCTTT; CDR3: CASSSYELEAFF
J: TRBJ2-1; V: TRBV6-2/TRBV6-3; size: few; D: TRBD2; DNA: TGTGCCAGCAGTTTGGGACTAGCGGGGGGTGAGCAGTTCTTC; CDR3: CASSLGLAGGEQFF
J: TRBJ2-7; V: TRBV15; size: many; D: NA; DNA: TGTGCCACCAGCAGCTCGTCAGGTAGCGACGAGCAGTACTTC; CDR3: CATSSSSGSDEQYF
J: TRBJ1-1; V: TRBV5-1; size: few; D: TRBD1; DNA: TGCGCCAGCAGCTTGGAACAGGGGGGCGGCACTGAAGCTTTCTTT; CDR3: CASSLEQGGGTEAFF
J: TRBJ2-5; V: TRBV6-1; size: few; D: TRBD2; DNA: TGTGCCAGCAGTGGAACGCTAGCGGGGGGAAAGACCCAGTACTTC; CDR3: CASSGTLAGGKTQYF
J: TRBJ1-2; V: TRBV7-9; size: NA; D: NA; DNA: TGTGCCAGCAGTACAAGAGACAGCTCTAACTATGGCTACACCTTC; CDR3: CASSTRDSSNYGYTF
J: TRBJ1-1; V: TRBV12-3/TRBV12-4; size: few; D: NA; DNA: TGTGCCAGCAGTTTTTTTGCAGGGATGAACACTGAAGCTTTCTTT; CDR3: CASSFFAGMNTEAFF
J: TRBJ1-5; V: TRBV27; size: NA; D: NA; DNA: TGTGCCAGCAGTTTATCGGGGCCTAATGCGAATCAGCCCCAGCATTTT; CDR3: CASSLSGPNANQPQHF
J: TRBJ1-6; V: TRBV6-6; size: few; D: NA; DNA: TGTGCCAGCAGTTACGGGCAGCAGTCACCCCTCCACTTT; CDR3: CASSYGQQSPLHF
J: TRBJ1-5; V: TRBV18; size: few; D: NA; DNA: TGTGCCAGCTCACTCCTCTCGACCAATCAGCCCCAGCATTTT; CDR3: CASSLLSTNQPQHF
J: TRBJ1-1; V: TRBV5-4; size: few; D: NA; DNA: TGTGCCAGCACATCACAGAACACTGAAGCTTTCTTT; CDR3: CASTSQNTEAFF